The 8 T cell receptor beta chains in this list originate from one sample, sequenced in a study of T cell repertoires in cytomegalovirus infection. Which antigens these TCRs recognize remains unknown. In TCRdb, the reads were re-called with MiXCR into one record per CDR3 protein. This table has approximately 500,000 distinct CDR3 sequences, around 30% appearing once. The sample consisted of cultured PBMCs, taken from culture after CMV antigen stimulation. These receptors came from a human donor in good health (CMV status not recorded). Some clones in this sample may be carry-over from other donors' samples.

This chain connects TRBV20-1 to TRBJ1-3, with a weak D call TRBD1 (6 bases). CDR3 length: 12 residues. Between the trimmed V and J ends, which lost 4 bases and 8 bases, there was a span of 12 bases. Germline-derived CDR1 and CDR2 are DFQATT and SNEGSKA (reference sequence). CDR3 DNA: TGCAGTGCTAAACAGGGTTTGGACACCATATATTTT. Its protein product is CSAKQGLDTIYF.

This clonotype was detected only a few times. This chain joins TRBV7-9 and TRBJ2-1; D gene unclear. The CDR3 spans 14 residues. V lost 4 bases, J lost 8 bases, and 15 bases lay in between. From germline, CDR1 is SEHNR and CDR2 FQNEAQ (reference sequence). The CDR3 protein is CASSSQTRADEQFF. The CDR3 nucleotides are TGTGCCAGCAGCTCGCAAACCCGAGCCGATGAGCAGTTCTTC.

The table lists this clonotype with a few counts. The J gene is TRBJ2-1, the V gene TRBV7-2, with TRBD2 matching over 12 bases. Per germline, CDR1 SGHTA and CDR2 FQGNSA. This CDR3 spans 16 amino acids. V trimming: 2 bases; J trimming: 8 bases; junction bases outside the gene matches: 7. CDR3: CASSLWTSGNGDEQFF. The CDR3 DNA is TGTGCCAGCAGCTTATGGACTAGCGGGAATGGCGATGAGCAGTTCTTC.

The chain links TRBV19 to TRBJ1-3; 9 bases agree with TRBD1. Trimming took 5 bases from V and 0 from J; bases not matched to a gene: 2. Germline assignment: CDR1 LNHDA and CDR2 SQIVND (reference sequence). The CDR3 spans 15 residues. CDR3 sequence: CASSLQGASGNTIYF. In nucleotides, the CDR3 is TGTGCCAGTAGTTTACAGGGGGCCTCTGGAAACACCATATATTTT. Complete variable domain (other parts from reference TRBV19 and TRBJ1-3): DGGITQSPKYLFRKEGQNVTLSCEQNLNHDAMYWYRQDPGQGLRLIYYSQIVNDFQKGDIAEGYSVSREKKESFPLTVTSAQKNPTAFYLCASSLQGASGNTIYFGEGSWLTVV.

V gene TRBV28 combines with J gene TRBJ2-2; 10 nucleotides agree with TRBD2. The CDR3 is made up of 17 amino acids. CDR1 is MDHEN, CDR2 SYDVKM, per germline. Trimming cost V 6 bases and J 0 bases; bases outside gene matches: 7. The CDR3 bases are TGTGCCAGCAGGCGATTAGCGGGAGGAGCGAACACCGGGGAGCTGTTTTTT. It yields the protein CASRRLAGGANTGELFF.

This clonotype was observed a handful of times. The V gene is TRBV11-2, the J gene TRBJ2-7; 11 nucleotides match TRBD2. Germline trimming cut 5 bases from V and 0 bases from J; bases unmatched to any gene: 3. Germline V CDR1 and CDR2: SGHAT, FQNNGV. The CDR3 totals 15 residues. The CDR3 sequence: CASSSGTSGSYEQYV. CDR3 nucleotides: TGTGCCAGCAGCAGCGGGACTAGCGGCTCCTACGAGCAGTACGTC.

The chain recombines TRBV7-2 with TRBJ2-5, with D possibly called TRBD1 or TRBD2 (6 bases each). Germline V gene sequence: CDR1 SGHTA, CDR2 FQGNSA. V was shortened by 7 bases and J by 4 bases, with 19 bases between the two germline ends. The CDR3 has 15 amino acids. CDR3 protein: CASTIQTGRGETQYF. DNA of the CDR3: TGTGCCAGCACCATACAAACAGGGCGGGGAGAGACCCAGTACTTC.

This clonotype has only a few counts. CDR3 nucleotide sequence: TGCAGTGCTAAGATTCAAGAACTCTATGGCTACACCTTC. This codes for CSAKIQELYGYTF. J is TRBJ1-2 and V is TRBV20-1; D not resolved. This CDR3 is built from 13 residues. Between the trimmed V and J ends, which lost 4 bases and 4 bases, there was a span of 13 bases. The germline V gene encodes CDR1 DFQATT and CDR2 SNEGSKA (reference sequence).